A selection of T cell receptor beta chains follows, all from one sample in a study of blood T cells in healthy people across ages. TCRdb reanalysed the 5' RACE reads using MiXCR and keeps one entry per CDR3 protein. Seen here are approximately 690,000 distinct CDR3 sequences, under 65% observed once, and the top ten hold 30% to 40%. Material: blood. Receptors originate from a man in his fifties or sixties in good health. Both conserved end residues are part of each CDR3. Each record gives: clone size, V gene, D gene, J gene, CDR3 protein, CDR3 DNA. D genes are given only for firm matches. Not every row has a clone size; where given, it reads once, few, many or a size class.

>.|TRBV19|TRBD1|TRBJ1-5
CASSTSTGANQPQHF
TGTGCCAGTAGTACCTCGACAGGGGCCAATCAGCCCCAGCATTTT
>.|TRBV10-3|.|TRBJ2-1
CASGPGINEQFF
TGTGCCTCAGGGCCCGGGATCAATGAGCAGTTCTTC
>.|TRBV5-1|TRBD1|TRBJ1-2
CASSLGQGNSGYTF
TGCGCCAGCAGCTTGGGACAGGGTAACTCTGGCTACACCTTC
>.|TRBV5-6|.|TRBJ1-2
CASSLNREGGYTF
TGTGCCAGCAGCTTAAACAGGGAGGGTGGCTACACCTTC
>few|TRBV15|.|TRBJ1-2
CATSLTGYGYTF
TGTGCCACCAGCTTAACGGGATATGGCTACACCTTC
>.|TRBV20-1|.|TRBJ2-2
CSARGQAPRTGELFF
TGCAGTGCTAGAGGACAGGCCCCGAGGACCGGGGAGCTGTTTTTT
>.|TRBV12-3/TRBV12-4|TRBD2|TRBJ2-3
CASICGGAGDTEYF
TGTGCCAGCATTTGCGGGGGGGCCGGAGATACGGAGTATTTT
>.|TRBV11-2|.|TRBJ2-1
CASSQWTDNEQFF
TGTGCCAGCAGCCAGTGGACGGACAATGAGCAGTTCTTC
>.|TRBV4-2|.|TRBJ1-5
CASSQEAGTLEPQHF
TGTGCCAGCAGCCAAGAAGCAGGGACCCTGGAGCCCCAGCATTTT
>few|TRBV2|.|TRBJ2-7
CATSGIASRIHEQYF
TGTGCCACTTCGGGGATCGCTAGCCGCATTCACGAGCAGTACTTC
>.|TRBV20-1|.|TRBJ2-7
CSARSRDPYEQYF
TGCAGTGCTAGAAGCAGGGATCCCTACGAGCAGTACTTC
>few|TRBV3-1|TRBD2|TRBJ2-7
CASSQGPSGTYEQYF
TGTGCCAGCAGCCAAGGCCCTAGCGGAACCTACGAGCAGTACTTC
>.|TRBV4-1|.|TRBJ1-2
CASSHNEVNYGYTF
TGCGCCAGCAGCCACAACGAGGTTAACTATGGCTACACCTTC
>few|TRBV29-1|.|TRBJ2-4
CSVDPGKNIQYF
TGCAGCGTTGACCCGGGAAAAAACATTCAGTACTTC
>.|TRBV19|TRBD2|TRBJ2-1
CASSKGGNEQFF
TGTGCCAGTAGTAAGGGAGGGAATGAGCAGTTCTTC
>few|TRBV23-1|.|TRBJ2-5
CASSQSKVYRHCQETQYF
TGCGCCAGCAGTCAATCCAAAGTTTATCGGCATTGCCAAGAGACCCAGTACTTC
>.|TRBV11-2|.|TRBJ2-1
CASRGSSAYNEQFF
TGTGCCAGTAGAGGGTCTAGCGCCTACAATGAGCAGTTCTTC
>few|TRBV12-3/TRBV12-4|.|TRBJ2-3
CASSFAGRTDTQYF
TGTGCCAGCAGTTTTGCGGGGCGCACAGATACGCAGTATTTT
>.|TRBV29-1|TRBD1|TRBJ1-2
CSVETGGRGYTF
TGCAGCGTTGAAACAGGGGGAAGAGGCTACACCTTC